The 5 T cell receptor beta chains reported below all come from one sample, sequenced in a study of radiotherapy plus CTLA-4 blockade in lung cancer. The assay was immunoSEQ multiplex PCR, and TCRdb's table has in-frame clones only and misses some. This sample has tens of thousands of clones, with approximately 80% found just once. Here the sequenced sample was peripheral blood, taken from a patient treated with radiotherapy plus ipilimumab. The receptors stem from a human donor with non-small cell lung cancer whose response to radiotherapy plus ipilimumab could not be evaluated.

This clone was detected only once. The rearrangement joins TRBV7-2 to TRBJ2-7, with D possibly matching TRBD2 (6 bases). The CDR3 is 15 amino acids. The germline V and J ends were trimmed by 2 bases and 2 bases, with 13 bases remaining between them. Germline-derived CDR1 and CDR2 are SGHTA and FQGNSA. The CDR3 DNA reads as TGTGCCAGCAGCTTAAGTGGCGGGATCACCTACGAGCAGTACTTC. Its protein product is CASSLSGGITYEQYF.

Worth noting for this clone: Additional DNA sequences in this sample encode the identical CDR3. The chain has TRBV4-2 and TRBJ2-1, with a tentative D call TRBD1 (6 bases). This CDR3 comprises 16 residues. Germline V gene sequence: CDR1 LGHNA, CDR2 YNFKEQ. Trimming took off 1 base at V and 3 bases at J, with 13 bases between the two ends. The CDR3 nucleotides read TGTGCCAGCAGCCAAGTATCGGCAGGGGTCTACAATGAGCAGTTCTTC. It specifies CASSQVSAGVYNEQFF.

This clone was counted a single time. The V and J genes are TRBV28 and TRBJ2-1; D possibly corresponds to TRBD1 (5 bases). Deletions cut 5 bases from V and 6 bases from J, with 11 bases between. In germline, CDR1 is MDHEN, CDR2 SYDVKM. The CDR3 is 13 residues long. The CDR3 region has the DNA TGTGCCAGCAGTATGGGGCAGTTCAATGAGCAGTTCTTC. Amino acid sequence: CASSMGQFNEQFF.

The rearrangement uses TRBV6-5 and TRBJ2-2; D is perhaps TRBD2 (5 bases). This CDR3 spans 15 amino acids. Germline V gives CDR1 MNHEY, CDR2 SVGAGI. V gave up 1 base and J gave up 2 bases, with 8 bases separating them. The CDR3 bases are TGTGCCAGCAGTTACTACGGGGATAACACCGGGGAGCTGTTTTTT. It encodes CASSYYGDNTGELFF.

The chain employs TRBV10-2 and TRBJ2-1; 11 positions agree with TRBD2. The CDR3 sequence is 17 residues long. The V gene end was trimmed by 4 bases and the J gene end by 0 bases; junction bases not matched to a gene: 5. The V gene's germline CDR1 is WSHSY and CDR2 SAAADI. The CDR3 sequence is CASSAASGGFSYNEQFF. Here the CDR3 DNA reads TGCGCCAGCAGTGCCGCTAGCGGGGGGTTCTCCTACAATGAGCAGTTCTTC.